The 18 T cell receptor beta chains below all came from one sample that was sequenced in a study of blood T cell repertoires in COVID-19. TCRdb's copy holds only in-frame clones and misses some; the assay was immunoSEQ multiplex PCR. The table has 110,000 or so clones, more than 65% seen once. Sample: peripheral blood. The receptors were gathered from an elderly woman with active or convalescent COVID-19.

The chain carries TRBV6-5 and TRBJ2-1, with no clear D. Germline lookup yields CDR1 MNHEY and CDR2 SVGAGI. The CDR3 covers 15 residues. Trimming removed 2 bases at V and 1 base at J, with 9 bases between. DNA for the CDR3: TGTGCCAGCAGTTACGCTCCTAGATCCTACAATGAGCAGTTCTTC. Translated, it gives CASSYAPRSYNEQFF.

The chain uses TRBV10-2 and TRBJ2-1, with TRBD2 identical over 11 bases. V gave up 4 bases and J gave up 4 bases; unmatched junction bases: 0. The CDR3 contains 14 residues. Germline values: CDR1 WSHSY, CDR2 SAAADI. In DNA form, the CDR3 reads TGCGCCAGCAGTGGGACTAGCGGGTACAATGAGCAGTTCTTC. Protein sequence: CASSGTSGYNEQFF.

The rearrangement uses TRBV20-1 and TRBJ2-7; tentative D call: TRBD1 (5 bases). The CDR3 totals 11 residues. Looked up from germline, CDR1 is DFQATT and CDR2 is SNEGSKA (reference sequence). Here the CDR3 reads CRAWAGHEQYF. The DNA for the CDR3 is TGCAGGGCCTGGGCAGGGCACGAGCAGTACTTC.

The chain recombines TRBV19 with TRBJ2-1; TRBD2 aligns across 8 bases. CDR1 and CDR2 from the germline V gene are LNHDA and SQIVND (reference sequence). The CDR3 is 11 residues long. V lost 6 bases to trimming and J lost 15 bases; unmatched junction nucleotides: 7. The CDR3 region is CASRSSGKVFF. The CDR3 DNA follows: TGTGCCAGTAGAAGTAGCGGGAAGGTGTTCTTC.

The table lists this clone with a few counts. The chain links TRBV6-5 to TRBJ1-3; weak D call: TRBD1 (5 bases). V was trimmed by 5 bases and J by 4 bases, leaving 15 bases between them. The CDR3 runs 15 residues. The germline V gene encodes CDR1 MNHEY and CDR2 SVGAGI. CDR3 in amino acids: CASSRAGMVGNTIYF. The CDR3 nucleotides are TGTGCCAGCAGTAGGGCAGGGATGGTGGGAAACACCATATATTTT.

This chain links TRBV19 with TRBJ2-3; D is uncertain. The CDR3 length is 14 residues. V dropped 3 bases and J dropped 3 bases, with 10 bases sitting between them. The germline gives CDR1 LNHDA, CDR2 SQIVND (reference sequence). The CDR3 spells CASSIERMTDTQYF. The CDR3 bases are TGTGCCAGTAGTATCGAGAGAATGACAGATACGCAGTATTTT.

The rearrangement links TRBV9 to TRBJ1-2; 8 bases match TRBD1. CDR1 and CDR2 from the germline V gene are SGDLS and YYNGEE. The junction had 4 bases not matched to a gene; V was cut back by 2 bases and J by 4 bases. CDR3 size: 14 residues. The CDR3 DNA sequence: TGTGCCAGCAGCGTGGACAGGGTTCCCTATGGCTACACCTTC. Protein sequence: CASSVDRVPYGYTF.

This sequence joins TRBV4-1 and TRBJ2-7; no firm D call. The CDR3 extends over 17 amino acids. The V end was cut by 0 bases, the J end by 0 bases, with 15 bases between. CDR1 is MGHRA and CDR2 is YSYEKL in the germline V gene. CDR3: CASSQDSIGTLSYEQYF. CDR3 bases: TGCGCCAGCAGCCAAGATAGCATTGGTACTCTCTCCTACGAGCAGTACTTC.

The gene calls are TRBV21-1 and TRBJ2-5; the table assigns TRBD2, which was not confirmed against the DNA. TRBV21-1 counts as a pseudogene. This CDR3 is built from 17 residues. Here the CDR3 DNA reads TGTGCCAGCAGCAAAGGAAAGAGCGGGAGAGGGGCAGAGACCCAGTACTTC. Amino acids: CASSKGKSGRGAETQYF.

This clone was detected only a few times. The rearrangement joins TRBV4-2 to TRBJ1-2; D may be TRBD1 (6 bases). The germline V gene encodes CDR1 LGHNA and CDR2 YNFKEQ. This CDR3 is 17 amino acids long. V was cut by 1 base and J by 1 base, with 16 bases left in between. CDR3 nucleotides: TGTGCCAGCAGCCAAGTCGTGGTGACAGGATATAACTATGGCTACACCTTC. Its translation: CASSQVVVTGYNYGYTF.

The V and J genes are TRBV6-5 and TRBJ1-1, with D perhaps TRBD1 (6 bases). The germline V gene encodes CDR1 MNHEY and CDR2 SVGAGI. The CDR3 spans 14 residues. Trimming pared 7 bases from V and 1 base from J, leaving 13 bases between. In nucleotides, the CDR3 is TGTGCCAGCACGCCACAGGGTGGGAACACTGAAGCTTTCTTT. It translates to CASTPQGGNTEAFF.

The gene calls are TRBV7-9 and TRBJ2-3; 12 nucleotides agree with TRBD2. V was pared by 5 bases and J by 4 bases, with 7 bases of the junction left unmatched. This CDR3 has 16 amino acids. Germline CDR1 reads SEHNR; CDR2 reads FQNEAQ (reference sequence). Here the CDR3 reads CASSRNRLAGADTQYF. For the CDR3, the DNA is TGTGCCAGCAGCAGAAATAGACTAGCGGGAGCAGATACGCAGTATTTT.

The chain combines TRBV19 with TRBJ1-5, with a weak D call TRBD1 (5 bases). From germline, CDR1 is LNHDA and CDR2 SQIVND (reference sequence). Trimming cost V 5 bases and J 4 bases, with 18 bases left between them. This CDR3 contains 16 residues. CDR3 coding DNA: TGTGCCAGTAGTTCTCCCCTGGGGCAGATTAATCAGCCCCAGCATTTT. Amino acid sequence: CASSSPLGQINQPQHF.

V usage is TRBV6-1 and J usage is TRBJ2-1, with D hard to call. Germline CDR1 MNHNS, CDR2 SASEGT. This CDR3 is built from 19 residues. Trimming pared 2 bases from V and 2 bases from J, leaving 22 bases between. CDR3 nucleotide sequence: TGTGCCAGCAGTGAATTTTTTCAAATAGCTGCCGTAACCTACAATGAGCAGTTCTTC. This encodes CASSEFFQIAAVTYNEQFF.

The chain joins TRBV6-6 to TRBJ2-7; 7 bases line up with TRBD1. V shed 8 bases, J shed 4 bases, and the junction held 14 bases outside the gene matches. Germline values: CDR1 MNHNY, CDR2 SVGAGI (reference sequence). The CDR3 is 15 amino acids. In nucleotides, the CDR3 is TGTGCCAGCCTCCAAACCATGACAGGGTGGTACGAGCAGTACTTC. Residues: CASLQTMTGWYEQYF.

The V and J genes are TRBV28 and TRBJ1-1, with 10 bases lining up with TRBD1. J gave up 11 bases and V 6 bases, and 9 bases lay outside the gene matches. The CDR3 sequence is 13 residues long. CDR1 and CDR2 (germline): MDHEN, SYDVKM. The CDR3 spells CASRRQGAGSAFF. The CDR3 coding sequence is TGTGCCAGCAGAAGACAGGGGGCAGGGAGTGCTTTCTTT.

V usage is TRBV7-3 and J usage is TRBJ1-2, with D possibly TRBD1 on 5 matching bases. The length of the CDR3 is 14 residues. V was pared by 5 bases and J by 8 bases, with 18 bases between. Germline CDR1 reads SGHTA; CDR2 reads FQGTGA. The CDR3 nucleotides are TGTGCCAGCAGCCTCCTGGGAGGGGAGCGCGGCTACACCTTC. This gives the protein CASSLLGGERGYTF.

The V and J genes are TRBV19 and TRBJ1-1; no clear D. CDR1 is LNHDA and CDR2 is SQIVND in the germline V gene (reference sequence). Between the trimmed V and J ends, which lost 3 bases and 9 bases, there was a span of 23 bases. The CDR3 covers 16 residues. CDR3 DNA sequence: TGTGCCAGTAGTATTTCTCCCGATTTGGGCCCGTTTAAAGCTTTCTTT. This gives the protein CASSISPDLGPFKAFF.